The 8 T cell receptor beta chains below come from one sample, sequenced in a study of identical twins. TCRdb called the 5' RACE reads again in MiXCR, with one record for every CDR3 protein. The profile shows around 960,000 distinct CDR3 sequences, around an eighth of them singletons. These same data were also listed under a study on yellow fever vaccine responses in identical twins.

The sample was PBMCs. The receptors come from a woman between 18 and 29 years old in good health.

The V and J genes are TRBV24-1 and TRBJ2-7, with 13 nucleotides matching TRBD2. The CDR3 length is 18 residues. Germline V lookup: CDR1 KGHDR, CDR2 SFDVKD. V shed 3 bases, J shed 3 bases, and the junction held 10 bases outside the gene matches. This CDR3 reads CATSDPGLAGWGVYEQYV. The CDR3, as DNA: TGTGCCACCAGTGATCCGGGACTAGCGGGGTGGGGAGTCTACGAGCAGTACGTC.

V gene TRBV7-9 combines with J gene TRBJ2-3; D is unclear. V lost 4 bases and J 0 bases, leaving 17 bases between the germline ends. This CDR3 spans 17 amino acids. The germline V gene encodes CDR1 SEHNR and CDR2 FQNEAQ (reference sequence). The CDR3 spells CASSYPDTLTSTDTQYF. The CDR3 DNA reads TGTGCCAGCAGCTATCCCGATACATTAACTAGCACAGATACGCAGTATTTT.

This clonotype was counted between two and nine times. V is TRBV13 and J is TRBJ2-4; TRBD2 aligns across 12 bases. V lost 4 bases, J lost 8 bases, and 9 bases stayed unmatched. The germline CDR1 and CDR2 sequences are PRHDT and FYEKMQ (reference sequence). This CDR3 is 16 amino acids long. In DNA form, the CDR3 reads TGTGCCAGCAGCTCCAGACTAGCGGGAGAGGGGGACATTCAGTACTTC. It encodes CASSSRLAGEGDIQYF. Together with reference TRBV13 and TRBJ2-4, the CDR3 gives the full variable domain: AAGVIQSPRHLIKEKRETATLKCYPIPRHDTVYWYQQGPGQDPQFLISFYEKMQSDKGSIPDRFSAQQFSDYHSELNMSSLELGDSALYFCASSSRLAGEGDIQYFGAGTRLSVL.

V is TRBV20-1 and J is TRBJ2-7, with D perhaps being TRBD1 or TRBD2 (5 bases each). V was clipped by 5 bases and J by 4 bases, with 21 bases between them. The CDR3 runs to 15 residues. Looked up from germline, CDR1 is DFQATT and CDR2 is SNEGSKA (reference sequence). Written as DNA, the CDR3 is TGCAGTGCTCGACGAAGGGACGTCGACTGGTACGAGCAGTACGTC. Residues: CSARRRDVDWYEQYV.

In its sample, this clonotype was seen a few times. This chain connects TRBV7-9 to TRBJ2-5; the D gene is possibly TRBD1 (6 bases). Germline V lookup: CDR1 SEHNR, CDR2 FQNEAQ (reference sequence). This CDR3 is 14 amino acids long. Trimming left V 7 bases short and J 2 bases short, with 14 bases between. CDR3 loop: CASKGVSTQETQYF. For the CDR3, the DNA is TGTGCCAGCAAGGGGGTCTCGACACAAGAGACCCAGTACTTC.

This clonotype was seen repeatedly, ten times or more. This sequence joins TRBV20-1 and TRBJ1-1; tentative D call: TRBD1 (5 bases). The germline V gene encodes CDR1 DFQATT and CDR2 SNEGSKA (reference sequence). The ends were cut back, 3 bases at V and 5 bases at J, with 13 bases in the middle. This CDR3 is built from 13 residues. The CDR3 reads CSARGEVLTEAFF. CDR3 DNA sequence: TGCAGTGCTAGGGGGGAGGTTTTAACTGAAGCTTTCTTT.

This clonotype has a handful of counts. The gene calls are TRBV7-9 and TRBJ2-5; the match to TRBD2 covers 9 bases. Unmatched junction bases numbered 4, after V lost 1 base and J lost 4 bases. This CDR3 is built from 15 residues. The germline V gene has CDR1 SEHNR and CDR2 FQNEAQ (reference sequence). CDR3 coding DNA: TGTGCCAGCAGCTTAGGCGGGGGGGCCGGAGAGACCCAGTACTTC. Encoded protein: CASSLGGGAGETQYF.

This clonotype has at least ten counts. The chain uses TRBV3-1 and TRBJ2-7; D perhaps matches TRBD2 (6 bases). Germline CDR1 LGHDT, CDR2 YNNKEL (reference sequence). V lost 5 bases and J 2 bases, leaving 16 bases between the germline ends. The CDR3 has 15 amino acids. CDR3 in DNA: TGTGCCAGCAGCAGTTTATGGGGGGTTCCCTACGAGCAGTACTTC. It translates to CASSSLWGVPYEQYF.